Here is one T cell receptor (beta chain) with its context. The antigen is unknown. V dropped 1 base and J dropped 8 bases, with 5 bases sitting between them. This CDR3 has 12 amino acids. Germline lookup yields CDR1 SEHNR and CDR2 FQNEAQ (reference sequence). These data originate in a study of identical twins. Findings and caveats of the study: In drawing conclusions, the study used cross-sectional statistical analysis and did not follow the same donors. Compared with unrelated sharing, twin-shared out-of-frame alpha sequences had more low-probability sequences. Within cord blood, abundant beta clonotypes carried fewer insertions, but memory repertoires showed no such trend.

The cDNA had a unique molecular identifier and a template-switch universal primer site. TCRdb itself ran the 5' RACE reads through MiXCR, one entry per CDR3 protein. The table records about 220,000 distinct CDR3 sequences, roughly 7.5% of them present only once. The sample was also linked to a second study, of yellow fever vaccine responses in identical twins.

Sequenced sample: memory (CD45RO+) T cells sorted from blood. The receptor comes from a woman aged 18-35 years in good health. This chain uses TRBV7-9 with TRBJ2-2; unclear D gene. The CDR3 region has the DNA TGTGCCAGCAGCTTAGACTTTGGGGAGCTGTTTTTT. Amino acid sequence: CASSLDFGELFF.